In this sample, the clone carrying this TCR beta chain turned up a few times. This sample was included in a study of regulatory T cells in long-lasting Graves disease. Time point reported: newly diagnosed GD, antithyroid drugs for less than 3 months. Extracted RNA from PBMCs served as the source of the TCR library. HTBI primers from iRepertoire and Arm-PCR of CDR3 regions yielded the TCR beta libraries. TCRdb reprocessed the multiplex PCR reads with MiXCR, giving one entry per CDR3 protein. The table lists a few hundred thousand distinct CDR3 sequences, 14% of them singletons. The J segment lost 4 bases and the V segment lost 0 bases, leaving 6 bases of the junction unmatched. Germline values: CDR1 MNHEY, CDR2 SVGAGI. The CDR3 consists of 16 residues. These data also featured in a second study, about T cells in Graves' hyperthyroidism and ophthalmopathy.

V and J are TRBV6-5 and TRBJ2-7, with 10 bases aligning to TRBD2. The clonotype originates from a woman aged 50 to 60 with Graves disease. The sequencing here drew on peripheral blood mononuclear cells (PBMCs), taken at new diagnosis, from a patient treated with antithyroid drugs. In DNA, the CDR3 is TGTGCCAGCAGTTACTCACAGCGGGAGGGCTTGTACGAGCAGTACTTC. Translating it yields CASSYSQREGLYEQYF.